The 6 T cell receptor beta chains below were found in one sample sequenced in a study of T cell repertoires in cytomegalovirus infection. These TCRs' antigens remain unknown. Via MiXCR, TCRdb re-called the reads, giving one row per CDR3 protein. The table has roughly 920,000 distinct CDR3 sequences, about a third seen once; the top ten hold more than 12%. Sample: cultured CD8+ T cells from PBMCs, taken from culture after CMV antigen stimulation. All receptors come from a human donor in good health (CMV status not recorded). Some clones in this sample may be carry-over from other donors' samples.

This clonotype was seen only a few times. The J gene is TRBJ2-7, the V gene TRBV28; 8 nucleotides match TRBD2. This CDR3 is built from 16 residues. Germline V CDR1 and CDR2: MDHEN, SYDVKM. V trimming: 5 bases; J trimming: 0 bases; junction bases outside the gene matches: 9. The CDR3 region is CASSLTGTSPSYEQYV. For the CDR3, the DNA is TGTGCCAGCAGTCTTACCGGGACTAGTCCCTCCTACGAGCAGTACGTC.

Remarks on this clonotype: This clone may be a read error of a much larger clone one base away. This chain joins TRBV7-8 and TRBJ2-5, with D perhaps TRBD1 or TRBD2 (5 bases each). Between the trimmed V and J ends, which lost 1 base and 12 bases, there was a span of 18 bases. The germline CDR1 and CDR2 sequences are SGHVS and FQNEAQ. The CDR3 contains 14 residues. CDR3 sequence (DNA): TGTGCCAGCAGCTTAGTAGGGACCCGGAAGGACAAGTACTTC. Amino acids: CASSLVGTRKDKYF.

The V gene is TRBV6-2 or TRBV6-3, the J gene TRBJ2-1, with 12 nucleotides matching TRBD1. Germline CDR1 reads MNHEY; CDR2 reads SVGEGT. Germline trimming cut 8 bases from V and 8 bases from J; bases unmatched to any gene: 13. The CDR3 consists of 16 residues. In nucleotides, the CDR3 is TGTGCCAGCGATTGGGAACCGGGACAGGGGGCCGATGAGCAGTTCTTC. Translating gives CASDWEPGQGADEQFF.

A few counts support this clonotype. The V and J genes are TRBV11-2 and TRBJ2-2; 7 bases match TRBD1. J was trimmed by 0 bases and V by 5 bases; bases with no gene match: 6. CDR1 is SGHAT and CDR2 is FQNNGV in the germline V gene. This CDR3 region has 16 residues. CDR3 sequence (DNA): TGTGCCAGCAGCCTATGGGACAGCACGAACACCGGGGAGCTGTTTTTT. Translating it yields CASSLWDSTNTGELFF.

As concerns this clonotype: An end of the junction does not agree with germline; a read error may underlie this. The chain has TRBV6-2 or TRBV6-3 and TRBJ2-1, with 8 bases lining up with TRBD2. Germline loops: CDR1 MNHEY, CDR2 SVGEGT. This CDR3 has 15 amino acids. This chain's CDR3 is CVSSYERGTYNEQFF. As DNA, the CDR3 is TGTGTCAGCAGTTACGAGCGGGGGACCTACAATGAGCAGTTCTTC.

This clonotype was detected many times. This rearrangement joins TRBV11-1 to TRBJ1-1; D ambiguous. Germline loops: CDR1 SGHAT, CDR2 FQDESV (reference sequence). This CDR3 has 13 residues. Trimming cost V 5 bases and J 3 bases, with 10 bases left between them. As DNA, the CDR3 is TGTGCCAGCAGCCCGGTTTACGACACTGAAGCTTTCTTT. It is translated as CASSPVYDTEAFF. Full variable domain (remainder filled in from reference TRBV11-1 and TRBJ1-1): EAEVAQSPRYKITEKSQAVAFWCDPISGHATLYWYRQILGQGPELLVQFQDESVVDDSQLPKDRFSAERLKGVDSTLKIQPAELGDSAMYLCASSPVYDTEAFFGQGTRLTVV.